A single sample is the source of the 25 T cell receptor beta chains below, sequenced in a study of blood T cell repertoires in COVID-19. Using immunoSEQ multiplex PCR, the repertoire was profiled, and TCRdb retains in-frame clones only, with some absent. The repertoire holds a few hundred thousand clones, with 70% to 90% as singletons. The sample comprised PBMCs or T cells enriched from blood (not recorded which). All receptors come from a woman aged 50 to 65 who had been exposed to COVID-19.

This chain connects TRBV2 to TRBJ2-5; maybe TRBD1 (5 bases). The V gene lost 8 bases and the J gene lost 5 bases, with 12 bases spanning the gap. The CDR3 is made up of 12 amino acids. Germline loops: CDR1 SNHLY, CDR2 FYNNEI. This CDR3 reads CASGALAETQYF. CDR3 sequence (DNA): TGTGCCAGCGGGGCCCTCGCGGAGACCCAGTACTTC.

This CDR3 is CSVVRGRTGAGEQFF. For the CDR3, the DNA is TGCAGCGTTGTGAGGGGCAGGACAGGGGCAGGGGAGCAGTTCTTC. This chain joins TRBV29-1 and TRBJ2-1; the match to TRBD1 covers 9 bases. The V segment lost 4 bases and the J segment 10 bases; nucleotides outside the gene matches: 14. Germline V gene data show CDR1 as SQVTM and CDR2 as ANQGSEA. CDR3 size: 15 residues.

This clone came up once. This chain joins TRBV15 and TRBJ2-1; 8 nucleotides align to TRBD2. J gave up 5 bases and V 9 bases, and 9 bases lay outside the gene matches. The CDR3 has 14 residues. CDR1 and CDR2 from the germline V gene are LNHNV and YYDKDF (reference sequence). CDR3 DNA sequence: TGTGCCACGACACTAGCGGTTAACAACAATGAGCAGTTCTTC. Protein product: CATTLAVNNNEQFF.

J is TRBJ2-5 and V is TRBV10-2; possible D gene TRBD2, 6 bases. Per germline, CDR1 WSHSY and CDR2 SAAADI. This CDR3 is built from 15 residues. V gave up 5 bases and J gave up 3 bases, with 16 bases separating them. In DNA form, the CDR3 reads TGCGCCAGCAGTCTGGGACGGTGGGGGGAAGAGACCCAGTACTTC. Its protein is CASSLGRWGEETQYF.

This rearrangement joins TRBV7-2 to TRBJ1-6, with 10 bases aligning to TRBD1. Germline V gene lookup returns CDR1 SGHTA and CDR2 FQGNSA. V was clipped by 5 bases and J by 1 base; unmatched bases: 11. CDR3 size: 19 residues. The CDR3 bases are TGTGCCAGCAGCATTATCCGACAGGGGGCTAGGTCCTATAATTCACCCCTCCACTTT. Translation gives CASSIIRQGARSYNSPLHF.

The chain carries TRBV19 and TRBJ1-5; D is possibly TRBD1 (5 bases). V was clipped by 5 bases and J by 9 bases, with 17 bases between them. The CDR3 has 14 amino acids. Germline CDR1 reads LNHDA; CDR2 reads SQIVND (reference sequence). The CDR3 coding sequence is TGTGCCAGTAGTTCAGGGATCCTTTGGGGGCCCCAGCATTTT. It specifies CASSSGILWGPQHF.

This chain's CDR3 is CASRPPGSNQPQHF. CDR3 bases: TGTGCCAGCAGGCCCCCCGGGAGCAATCAGCCCCAGCATTTT. The chain combines TRBV28 with TRBJ1-5; no firm D call. Germline lookup yields CDR1 MDHEN and CDR2 SYDVKM. There are 14 residues in the CDR3. V dropped 6 bases and J dropped 1 base, with 10 bases sitting between them.

This chain links TRBV7-9 with TRBJ2-3; maybe TRBD2 (5 bases). The CDR3 contains 17 residues. Trimming pared 5 bases from V and 0 bases from J, leaving 18 bases between. The germline CDR1 and CDR2 sequences are SEHNR and FQNEAQ (reference sequence). The CDR3 DNA follows: TGTGCCAGCAGCCCCACGTTAGCGTTTGCCAGCACAGATACGCAGTATTTT. Amino acids: CASSPTLAFASTDTQYF.

The chain carries TRBV11-2 and TRBJ1-3, with a possible D match to TRBD1 (6 bases). V lost 3 bases, J lost 10 bases, and 19 bases lay in between. Germline V gene lookup returns CDR1 SGHAT and CDR2 FQNNGV. This CDR3 is built from 15 residues. The CDR3 DNA follows: TGTGCCAGCAGCTTGATCGGGACGTCGAGGGGGACCATATATTTT. This gives the protein CASSLIGTSRGTIYF.

The chain carries TRBV29-1 and TRBJ2-1, with 9 bases that match TRBD2. V shed 3 bases, J shed 10 bases, and the junction held 10 bases outside the gene matches. This CDR3 has 14 amino acids. Germline V CDR1 and CDR2: SQVTM, ANQGSEA. The CDR3: CSVDRLADSMEQFF. The CDR3 nucleotides read TGCAGCGTTGATCGACTAGCGGACTCTATGGAGCAGTTCTTC.

The V and J genes are TRBV5-5 and TRBJ1-3; no clear D gene. V dropped 1 base and J dropped 4 bases, with 15 bases sitting between them. The CDR3 is 16 residues long. Germline assignment: CDR1 SGHKS and CDR2 YYEKEE (reference sequence). Written as DNA, the CDR3 is TGTGCCAGCAGCTTGAGGGAGACTCCCCCCGGAAACACCATATATTTT. As protein: CASSLRETPPGNTIYF.

The chain carries TRBV4-1 and TRBJ1-1, with D uncertain. The CDR3 is 13 residues long. V lost 8 bases and J lost 5, with 15 bases in between. CDR1 is MGHRA and CDR2 is YSYEKL in the germline V gene. CDR3 sequence reads: CASLEGSGTEAFF. The CDR3 DNA is TGCGCCAGCCTGGAAGGCTCGGGGACTGAAGCTTTCTTT.

This clone has more than one count but fewer than ten. V and J are TRBV12-3 or TRBV12-4 and TRBJ1-1; 8 bases are shared with TRBD1. The V and J ends lost 6 bases and 9 bases, in that order; junction bases with no gene match: 6. The CDR3 runs 12 residues. This CDR3 reads CASSPQGGKAFF. CDR3 in DNA: TGTGCCAGCAGCCCACAGGGGGGCAAAGCTTTCTTT.

The chain carries TRBV4-1 and TRBJ2-1, with TRBD2 matching over 12 bases. The germline gives CDR1 MGHRA, CDR2 YSYEKL. The CDR3 has 17 amino acids. The junction had 7 bases not matched to a gene; V was cut back by 2 bases and J by 5 bases. The CDR3 is CASSQPGLAGEDNEQFF. The DNA for the CDR3 is TGCGCCAGCAGCCAACCGGGACTAGCGGGCGAGGACAATGAGCAGTTCTTC.

The chain carries TRBV29-1 and TRBJ1-2, with no clear D. CDR1 is SQVTM and CDR2 is ANQGSEA in the germline V gene. The length of the CDR3 is 13 residues. V gave up 4 bases and J gave up 4 bases, with 13 bases separating them. The CDR3 DNA reads TGCAGCGTTGTTGCCCCGGGGAGCTATGGCTACACCTTC. Residues: CSVVAPGSYGYTF.

J is TRBJ1-6 and V is TRBV27, with D unresolved. This CDR3 contains 12 residues. The germline V and J ends were trimmed by 4 bases and 7 bases, with 5 bases remaining between them. CDR1 is MNHEY and CDR2 is SMNVEV in the germline V gene (reference sequence). CDR3 region: CASSSSNSPLHF. CDR3 nucleotide sequence: TGTGCCAGCAGTTCTAGCAATTCACCCCTCCACTTT.

The chain combines TRBV27 with TRBJ2-1; D might be TRBD2 (7 bases). The CDR3 has 16 amino acids. Germline loops: CDR1 MNHEY, CDR2 SMNVEV (reference sequence). The V end was cut by 6 bases, the J end by 5 bases, with 20 bases between. The CDR3 loop is CASREKWGGLHNEQFF. CDR3 nucleotides: TGTGCCAGCAGGGAAAAATGGGGGGGCCTCCACAATGAGCAGTTCTTC.

To note about this clone: This sample includes further DNA sequences coding for the same CDR3. CDR3 nucleotides: TGTGCCAGCAGTTTAAGGGGAAATACTGAAGCTTTCTTT. This codes for CASSLRGNTEAFF. V is TRBV27 and J is TRBJ1-1, with D perhaps matching TRBD1 (5 bases). V was pared by 2 bases and J by 5 bases, with 9 bases between. Germline loops: CDR1 MNHEY, CDR2 SMNVEV (reference sequence). This CDR3 has 13 residues.

The V and J genes are TRBV7-9 and TRBJ1-3; the D gene is possibly TRBD1 (5 bases). V was trimmed by 2 bases and J by 0 bases, leaving 11 bases between them. Germline V gene sequence: CDR1 SEHNR, CDR2 FQNEAQ (reference sequence). This CDR3 spans 16 amino acids. The CDR3: CASSLWGGTSGNTIYF. CDR3 sequence (DNA): TGTGCCAGCAGCTTATGGGGGGGAACCTCTGGAAACACCATATATTTT. Full variable domain (missing parts from reference TRBV7-9 and TRBJ1-3): DTGVSQNPRHKITKRGQNVTFRCDPISEHNRLYWYRQTLGQGPEFLTYFQNEAQLEKSRLLSDRFSAERPKGSFSTLEIQRTEQGDSAMYLCASSLWGGTSGNTIYFGEGSWLTVV.

As to this clone: Other DNA sequences from this sample encode an identical CDR3 as well. This chain connects TRBV19 to TRBJ1-1; unclear D gene. The CDR3 sequence is 13 residues long. The germline V gene encodes CDR1 LNHDA and CDR2 SQIVND (reference sequence). The V end was cut by 5 bases, the J end by 1 base, with 8 bases between. CDR3 nucleotides: TGTGCCAGTAGTGGAAACAGGAACACTGAAGCTTTCTTT. This translates into CASSGNRNTEAFF. The whole variable domain, filled in from reference TRBV19 and TRBJ1-1, reads DGGITQSPKYLFRKEGQNVTLSCEQNLNHDAMYWYRQDPGQGLRLIYYSQIVNDFQKGDIAEGYSVSREKKESFPLTVTSAQKNPTAFYLCASSGNRNTEAFFGQGTRLTVV.

This clone showed up just a few times. The rearrangement links TRBV29-1 to TRBJ2-3; 8 bases are a match to TRBD1. The CDR3 spans 15 residues. V trimming: 6 bases; J trimming: 0 bases; junction bases outside the gene matches: 8. The germline gives CDR1 SQVTM, CDR2 ANQGSEA. The CDR3, as DNA: TGCAGCGTCCGTGGGACAGGATCTAGCACAGATACGCAGTATTTT. Its translation is CSVRGTGSSTDTQYF.

This chain connects TRBV29-1 to TRBJ2-2, with D possibly being TRBD2 (7 bases). The V and J ends lost 7 bases and 4 bases respectively, with 13 bases between them. CDR3 length equals 13 residues. The germline CDR1 and CDR2 sequences are SQVTM and ANQGSEA. CDR3 in DNA: TGCAGCGCAGAGGGGGGGGGCACCGGGGAGCTGTTTTTT. Translated, it gives CSAEGGGTGELFF.

The gene calls are TRBV7-8 and TRBJ1-2; D is unclear. V was shortened by 2 bases and J by 0 bases, with 10 bases between the two germline ends. The CDR3 contains 15 residues. Germline CDR1 reads SGHVS; CDR2 reads FQNEAQ. The CDR3 region is CASSLTPRSNYGYTF. In nucleotides, the CDR3 is TGTGCCAGCAGCTTAACTCCGAGGTCTAACTATGGCTACACCTTC.

The chain employs TRBV6-5 and TRBJ1-3; the D gene is possibly TRBD1 (5 bases). Trimming removed 8 bases from V and 4 bases from J, with 15 bases in between. Germline assignment: CDR1 MNHEY and CDR2 SVGAGI. This CDR3 region has 14 residues. The CDR3 DNA reads as TGTGCCAGCCGGAGGGGCGCGGAGGGAAACACCATATATTTT. The encoded protein is CASRRGAEGNTIYF.

This clone was counted once. The chain uses TRBV5-5 and TRBJ2-2; D not certain. Germline CDR1 SGHKS, CDR2 YYEKEE (reference sequence). This CDR3 region has 13 residues. V was shortened by 4 bases and J by 4 bases, with 8 bases between the two germline ends. The CDR3 sequence is CASSPSSTGELFF. Here the CDR3 DNA reads TGTGCCAGCAGCCCCTCGTCCACCGGGGAGCTGTTTTTT. Drawing the rest from reference TRBV5-5 and TRBJ2-2, the complete variable domain is DAGVTQSPTHLIKTRGQQVTLRCSPISGHKSVSWYQQVLGQGPQFIFQYYEKEERGRGNFPDRFSARQFPNYSSELNVNALLLGDSALYLCASSPSSTGELFFGEGSRLTVL.